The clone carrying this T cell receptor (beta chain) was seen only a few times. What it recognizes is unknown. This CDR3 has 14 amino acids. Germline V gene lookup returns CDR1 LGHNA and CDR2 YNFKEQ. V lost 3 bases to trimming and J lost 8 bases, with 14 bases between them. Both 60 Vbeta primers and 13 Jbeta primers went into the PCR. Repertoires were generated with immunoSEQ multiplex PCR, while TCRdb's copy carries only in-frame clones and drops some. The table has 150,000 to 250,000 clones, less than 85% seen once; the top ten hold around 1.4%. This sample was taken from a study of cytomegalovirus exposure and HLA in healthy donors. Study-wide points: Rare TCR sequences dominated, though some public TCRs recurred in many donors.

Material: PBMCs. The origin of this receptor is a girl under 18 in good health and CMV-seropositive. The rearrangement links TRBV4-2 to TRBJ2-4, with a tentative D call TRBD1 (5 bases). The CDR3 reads CASSHGPQGDIQYF. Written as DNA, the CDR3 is TGTGCCAGCAGCCACGGGCCGCAAGGGGACATTCAGTACTTC.